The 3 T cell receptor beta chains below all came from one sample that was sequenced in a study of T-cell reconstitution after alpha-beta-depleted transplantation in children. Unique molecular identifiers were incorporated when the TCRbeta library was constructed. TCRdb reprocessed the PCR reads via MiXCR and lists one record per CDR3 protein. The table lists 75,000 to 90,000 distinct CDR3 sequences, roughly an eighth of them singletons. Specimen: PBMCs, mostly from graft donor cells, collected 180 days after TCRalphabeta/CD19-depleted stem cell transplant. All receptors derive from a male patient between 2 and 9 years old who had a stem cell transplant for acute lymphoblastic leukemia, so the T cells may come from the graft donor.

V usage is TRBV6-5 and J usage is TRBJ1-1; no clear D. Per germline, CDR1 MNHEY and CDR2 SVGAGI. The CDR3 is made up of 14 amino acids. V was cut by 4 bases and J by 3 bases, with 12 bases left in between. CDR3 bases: TGTGCCAGCAGTTTCGCGGACGGGTACACTGAAGCTTTCTTT. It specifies CASSFADGYTEAFF.

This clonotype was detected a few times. The CDR3 protein is CASSWRETGELFF. CDR3 DNA: TGCGCCAGCAGCTGGAGGGAGACCGGGGAGCTGTTTTTT. The chain recombines TRBV5-1 with TRBJ2-2; D is perhaps TRBD2 (6 bases). CDR3 length: 13 amino acids. Germline CDR1 is SGHRS and CDR2 is YFSETQ. Deletions cut 3 bases from V and 5 bases from J, with 8 bases between.

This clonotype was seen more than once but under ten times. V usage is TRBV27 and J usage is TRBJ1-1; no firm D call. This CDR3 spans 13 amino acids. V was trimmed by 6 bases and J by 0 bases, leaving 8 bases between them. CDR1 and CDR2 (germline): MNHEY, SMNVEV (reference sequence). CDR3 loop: CASSRRMNTEAFF. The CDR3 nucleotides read TGTGCCAGCAGCCGAAGAATGAACACTGAAGCTTTCTTT.